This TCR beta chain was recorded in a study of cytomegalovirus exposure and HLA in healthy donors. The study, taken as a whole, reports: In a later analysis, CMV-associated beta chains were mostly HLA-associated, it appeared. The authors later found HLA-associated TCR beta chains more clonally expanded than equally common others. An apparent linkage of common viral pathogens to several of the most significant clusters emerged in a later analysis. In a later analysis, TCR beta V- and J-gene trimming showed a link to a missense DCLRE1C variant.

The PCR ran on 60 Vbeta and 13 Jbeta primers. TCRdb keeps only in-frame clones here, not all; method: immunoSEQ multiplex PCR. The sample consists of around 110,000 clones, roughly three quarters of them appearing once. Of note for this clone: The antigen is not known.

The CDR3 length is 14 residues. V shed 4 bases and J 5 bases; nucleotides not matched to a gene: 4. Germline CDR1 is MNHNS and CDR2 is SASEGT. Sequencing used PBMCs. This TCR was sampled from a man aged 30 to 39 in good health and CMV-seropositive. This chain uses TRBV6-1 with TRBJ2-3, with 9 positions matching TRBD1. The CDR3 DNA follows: TGTGCCAGCAGTGTACAGGGGGCTGTAGATACGCAGTATTTT. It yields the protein CASSVQGAVDTQYF.